This T cell receptor (beta chain) appears in the sequencing data of a study of regulatory T cells in long-lasting Graves disease. In the study overall: Positive TSH receptor antibodies alongside over 5 years of antithyroid drugs were what marked Graves' disease as persistent.

CDR3-region Arm-PCR and iRepertoire HTBI primers produced the TCR beta libraries. One entry per CDR3 protein, called by TCRdb with MiXCR from the multiplex PCR reads. The top ten clones hold about 27% of a sample with around 400,000 distinct CDR3 sequences, more than 20% of them seen once. V was cut by 6 bases and J by 6 bases, with 13 bases left in between. Per germline, CDR1 MDHEN and CDR2 SYDVKM. There are 13 residues in the CDR3. Time point noted: persistent/refractory GD, antithyroid drugs over 5 years with positive TRAb. Researchers made the TCR library from RNA that was extracted from PBMCs. The source material was peripheral blood mononuclear cells (PBMCs), sampled when the disease was refractory, from a patient treated with antithyroid drugs. The rearrangement links TRBV28 to TRBJ2-3; TRBD1 or TRBD2 may be the D gene (6 bases each). This clonotype was sampled from a woman aged 40 to 50 with Graves disease. The CDR3 DNA follows: TGTGCCAGCAGCCCGGGGGCCTTGGATACGCAGTATTTT. Encoded protein: CASSPGALDTQYF.